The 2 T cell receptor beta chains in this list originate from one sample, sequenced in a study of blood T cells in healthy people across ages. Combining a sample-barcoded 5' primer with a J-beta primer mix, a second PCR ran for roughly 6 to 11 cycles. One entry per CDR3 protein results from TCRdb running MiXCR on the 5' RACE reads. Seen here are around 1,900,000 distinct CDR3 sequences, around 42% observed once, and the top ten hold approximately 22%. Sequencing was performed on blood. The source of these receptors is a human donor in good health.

CDR3 nucleotide sequence: TGTGCCAGCAGAAAATCGGACAGATACTATGGCTACACCTTC. Protein product: CASRKSDRYYGYTF. V is TRBV6-5 and J is TRBJ1-2; tentatively, D is TRBD1 (6 bases). V lost 6 bases, J lost 3 bases, and 14 bases lay in between. This CDR3 contains 14 residues. In germline, CDR1 is MNHEY, CDR2 SVGAGI.

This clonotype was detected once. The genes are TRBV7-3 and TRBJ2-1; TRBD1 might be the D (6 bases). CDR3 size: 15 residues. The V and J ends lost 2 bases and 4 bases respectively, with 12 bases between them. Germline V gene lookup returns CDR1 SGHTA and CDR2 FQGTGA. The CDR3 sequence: CASSLYGGLYNEQFF. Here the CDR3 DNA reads TGTGCCAGCAGCTTATATGGGGGCCTATACAATGAGCAGTTCTTC.